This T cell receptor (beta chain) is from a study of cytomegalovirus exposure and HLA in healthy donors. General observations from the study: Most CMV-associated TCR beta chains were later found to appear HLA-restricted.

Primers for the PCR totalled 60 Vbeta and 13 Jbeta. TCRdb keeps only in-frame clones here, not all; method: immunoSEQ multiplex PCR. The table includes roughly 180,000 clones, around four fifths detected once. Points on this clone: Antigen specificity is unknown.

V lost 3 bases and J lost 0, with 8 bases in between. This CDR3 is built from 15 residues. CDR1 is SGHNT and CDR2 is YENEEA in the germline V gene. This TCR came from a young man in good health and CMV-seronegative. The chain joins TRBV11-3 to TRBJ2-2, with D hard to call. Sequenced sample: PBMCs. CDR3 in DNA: TGTGCCAGCAGCTTCGAACAGACGAACACCGGGGAGCTGTTTTTT. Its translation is CASSFEQTNTGELFF.